This entry lists 27 T cell receptor beta chains sequenced from one sample in a study of T cell responses to AZD1222 COVID-19 vaccine. The table came from immunoSEQ multiplex PCR; TCRdb's copy has only in-frame clones and leaves some out. The sample has roughly 97,000 clones, more than 85% seen once. The sample was peripheral blood, taken on day 0 of AZD1222 vaccination. These receptors originate from an adult in good health.

The CDR3 coding sequence is TGTGCCAGCAGTTTATACGACTATGGCTACACCTTC. Its translation: CASSLYDYGYTF. V and J are TRBV28 and TRBJ1-2; unclear D gene. The V gene lost 1 base and the J gene lost 3 bases, with 3 bases spanning the gap. CDR3 size: 12 residues. The germline gives CDR1 MDHEN, CDR2 SYDVKM.

The chain carries TRBV5-4 and TRBJ1-5; D unclear. The CDR3 is 13 amino acids. Germline lookup yields CDR1 SGHNT and CDR2 YYREEE (reference sequence). Trimming removed 0 bases from V and 4 bases from J, with 5 bases in between. CDR3 loop: CASSLDINQPQHF. The CDR3 DNA reads TGTGCCAGCAGCTTGGATATAAATCAGCCCCAGCATTTT.

In its sample, this clone was seen once. The chain couples TRBV20-1 to TRBJ1-1, with 7 bases lining up with TRBD1. With 5 bases clipped from V and 1 base from J, the junction kept 10 bases outside the gene matches. This CDR3 spans 15 amino acids. The germline V gene has CDR1 DFQATT and CDR2 SNEGSKA (reference sequence). This CDR3 reads CSAGDPGTENTEAFF. The CDR3 nucleotides read TGCAGTGCTGGTGATCCCGGGACAGAGAACACTGAAGCTTTCTTT.

This sequence joins TRBV6-6 and TRBJ1-5, with a possible D match to TRBD1 (6 bases). V was pared by 0 bases and J by 0 bases, with 9 bases between. Germline V gene sequence: CDR1 MNHNY, CDR2 SVGAGI (reference sequence). The CDR3 length is 16 residues. The CDR3 loop is CASSYSGQHSNQPQHF. CDR3 DNA: TGTGCCAGCAGTTACTCTGGACAGCATAGCAATCAGCCCCAGCATTTT.

CDR3 bases: TGCGCCAGCAGCTTGGAGGGGACCATTCAAGAGACCCAGTACTTC. Encoded protein: CASSLEGTIQETQYF. The V and J genes are TRBV5-1 and TRBJ2-5, with D possibly called TRBD1 or TRBD2 (5 bases each). Germline V gene data show CDR1 as SGHRS and CDR2 as YFSETQ. The length of the CDR3 is 15 residues. V lost 0 bases to trimming and J lost 2 bases, with 11 bases between them.

The V and J genes are TRBV2 and TRBJ1-5, with D possibly being TRBD1 (5 bases). V lost 6 bases and J 6 bases, leaving 21 bases between the germline ends. The CDR3 runs to 16 residues. CDR1 is SNHLY, CDR2 FYNNEI, per germline. The DNA for the CDR3 is TGTGCCAGCAGCGCGGGGCCTGCGCAGGGAGGTCAGCCCCAGCATTTT. Translation gives CASSAGPAQGGQPQHF.

The chain couples TRBV7-9 to TRBJ1-3; 8 bases are shared with TRBD1. The CDR3 extends over 16 amino acids. Unmatched junction bases numbered 8, after V lost 5 bases and J lost 2 bases. CDR1 is SEHNR and CDR2 is FQNEAQ in the germline V gene (reference sequence). The CDR3 nucleotides are TGTGCCAGCAGCCAACCCTCGGACAGGGCTGGAAACACCATATATTTT. Residues: CASSQPSDRAGNTIYF. Full variable domain (remainder filled in from reference TRBV7-9 and TRBJ1-3): DTGVSQNPRHKITKRGQNVTFRCDPISEHNRLYWYRQTLGQGPEFLTYFQNEAQLEKSRLLSDRFSAERPKGSFSTLEIQRTEQGDSAMYLCASSQPSDRAGNTIYFGEGSWLTVV.

The gene calls are TRBV19 and TRBJ1-5; 11 bases are a match to TRBD1. This CDR3 spans 16 amino acids. Germline V gene sequence: CDR1 LNHDA, CDR2 SQIVND (reference sequence). V lost 9 bases and J lost 6; bases outside the gene matches: 13. The CDR3 loop reads CASLRVGQGVGQPQHF. As DNA, the CDR3 is TGTGCCAGCCTAAGGGTGGGACAGGGGGTCGGTCAGCCCCAGCATTTT.

The chain combines TRBV5-8 with TRBJ1-5; 7 bases fit TRBD1. Trimming removed 2 bases from V and 2 bases from J; junction bases left unmatched: 7. This CDR3 has 16 residues. Germline assignment: CDR1 SGHTS and CDR2 YDEGEE. The CDR3 loop is CASSLPTGSRNQPQHF. The CDR3 bases are TGTGCCAGCAGCTTACCGACAGGGTCGCGCAATCAGCCCCAGCATTTT. The variable domain in full, completed from reference TRBV5-8 and TRBJ1-5, reads EAGVTQSPTHLIKTRGQQATLRCSPISGHTSVYWYQQALGLGLQFLLWYDEGEERNRGNFPPRFSGRQFPNYSSELNVNALELEDSALYLCASSLPTGSRNQPQHFGDGTRLSIL.

The count of this clone is one. The chain recombines TRBV15 with TRBJ1-5, with TRBD1 as a possible D gene (5 bases). The germline V and J ends were trimmed by 7 bases and 4 bases, with 20 bases remaining between them. Per germline, CDR1 LNHNV and CDR2 YYDKDF (reference sequence). CDR3 size: 16 residues. This chain's CDR3 is CATTTRVGGVNQPQHF. CDR3 DNA sequence: TGTGCCACCACCACTCGGGTGGGAGGGGTGAATCAGCCCCAGCATTTT.

The chain carries TRBV7-2 and TRBJ1-2, with unresolved D. CDR1 SGHTA and CDR2 FQGNSA come from the germline V gene. V dropped 1 base and J dropped 5 bases, with 8 bases sitting between them. The CDR3 spans 13 residues. The CDR3 spells CASSLGRSYGYTF. The CDR3, as DNA: TGTGCCAGCAGCTTAGGGCGGAGTTATGGCTACACCTTC.

This clone has only one observation. The chain employs TRBV7-2 and TRBJ1-5, with D unresolved. Per the germline V gene, CDR1 is SGHTA and CDR2 is FQGNSA. Trimming stripped 5 bases from V and 4 bases from J, with 6 bases between. This CDR3 has 12 amino acids. The DNA of the CDR3 is TGTGCCAGCAGCGCCGGGAATCAGCCCCAGCATTTT. Its protein is CASSAGNQPQHF.

This clone was counted a single time. The chain couples TRBV10-3 to TRBJ1-4; D possibly corresponds to TRBD1 (5 bases). The CDR3 extends over 15 amino acids. Looked up from germline, CDR1 is ENHRY and CDR2 is SYGVKD. Trimming removed 3 bases at V and 7 bases at J, with 15 bases between. CDR3 loop: CAISDGGFLFEKLFF. The CDR3 DNA reads as TGTGCCATCAGTGACGGGGGGTTCCTTTTTGAAAAACTGTTTTTT.

J is TRBJ1-3 and V is TRBV5-1; possible D gene TRBD1, 5 bases. Trimming shortened V by 1 base and J by 4 bases, and 9 bases separated the two germline ends. The CDR3 is made up of 14 amino acids. Per germline, CDR1 SGHRS and CDR2 YFSETQ. The CDR3 DNA reads as TGCGCCAGCAGCTTGCAAGGGGTCGGAAACACCATATATTTT. It yields the protein CASSLQGVGNTIYF.

The genes are TRBV3-1 (or the pseudogene TRBV3-2) and TRBJ2-7, with no clear D. The CDR3 has 14 amino acids. The germline V gene has CDR1 LGHDT and CDR2 YNNKEL (reference sequence). V lost 3 bases to trimming and J lost 6 bases, with 15 bases between them. The CDR3 here is CASSHPSLPGEQYF. CDR3 DNA: TGTGCCAGCAGCCACCCCAGCCTCCCAGGCGAGCAGTACTTC.

The chain employs TRBV19 and TRBJ1-2; TRBD1 aligns across 9 bases. V lost 10 bases to trimming and J lost 1 base; unmatched junction nucleotides: 10. There are 15 residues in the CDR3. Germline CDR1 reads LNHDA; CDR2 reads SQIVND (reference sequence). The CDR3 here is CATFPGTGINYGYTF. CDR3 DNA: TGTGCCACCTTTCCCGGGACAGGGATTAACTATGGCTACACCTTC.

The chain has TRBV4-3 and TRBJ2-1; TRBD1 agrees at 7 bases. This CDR3 contains 13 residues. CDR1 is LGHNA, CDR2 YSLEER, per germline. J was trimmed by 10 bases and V by 3 bases; bases with no gene match: 6. CDR3 loop: CASSQRQGWEQFF. CDR3 nucleotide sequence: TGCGCCAGCAGCCAGAGACAGGGTTGGGAGCAGTTCTTC.

The rearrangement joins TRBV6-1 to TRBJ2-6; possible D gene TRBD1, 6 bases. V lost 4 bases and J lost 0, with 16 bases in between. CDR3 length: 18 amino acids. CDR1 MNHNS and CDR2 SASEGT come from the germline V gene. The CDR3 nucleotides are TGTGCCAGCAGTGCCCAGACAGGACTCTACTCTGGGGCCAACGTCCTGACTTTC. This codes for CASSAQTGLYSGANVLTF.

The V and J genes are TRBV7-2 and TRBJ2-5; no clear D gene. This CDR3 region has 14 residues. The germline CDR1 and CDR2 sequences are SGHTA and FQGNSA. Trimming pared 5 bases from V and 4 bases from J, leaving 14 bases between. The CDR3 sequence: CASSPRTTGETQYF. The DNA of the CDR3 is TGTGCCAGCAGCCCGCGGACGACCGGAGAGACCCAGTACTTC.

This rearrangement joins TRBV3-1 (or the pseudogene TRBV3-2) to TRBJ1-3; D is uncertain. Trimming pared 5 bases from V and 5 bases from J, leaving 22 bases between. This CDR3 is 17 amino acids long. The germline V gene encodes CDR1 LGHDT and CDR2 YNNKEL (reference sequence). CDR3 loop: CASSYPHPITARNTIYF. The CDR3 DNA reads as TGTGCCAGCAGCTATCCCCATCCCATTACAGCACGAAACACCATATATTTT.

The chain joins TRBV27 to TRBJ2-7; TRBD2 might be the D (7 bases). The CDR3 has 15 residues. Germline-derived CDR1 and CDR2 are MNHEY and SMNVEV (reference sequence). V dropped 9 bases and J dropped 0 bases, with 18 bases sitting between them. This chain's CDR3 is CARIFKGGLSYEQYF. The CDR3 nucleotides are TGTGCCAGGATATTTAAGGGGGGGCTCTCCTACGAGCAGTACTTC.

The V call is TRBV7-8, the J call TRBJ1-2; 8 positions agree with TRBD1. Germline V CDR1 and CDR2: SGHVS, FQNEAQ. Trimming took 5 bases from V and 8 from J; bases not matched to a gene: 10. The CDR3 has 14 amino acids. CDR3 in DNA: TGTGCCAGCAGCCTCACAGGGGGTTCTATCGGCTACACCTTC. It specifies CASSLTGGSIGYTF.

The chain is built from TRBV18 and TRBJ1-4; D remains unclear. CDR1 and CDR2 (germline): KGHSH, LQKENI. V was shortened by 0 bases and J by 0 bases, with 11 bases between the two germline ends. This CDR3 comprises 17 residues. The chain's CDR3 is CASSPPPGWATNEKLFF. Here the CDR3 DNA reads TGTGCCAGCTCACCACCCCCGGGGTGGGCAACTAATGAAAAACTGTTTTTT.

This sequence joins TRBV20-1 and TRBJ2-7; D ambiguous. There are 10 residues in the CDR3. V was shortened by 6 bases and J by 5 bases, with 8 bases between the two germline ends. CDR1 is DFQATT, CDR2 SNEGSKA, per germline (reference sequence). CDR3 DNA: TGCAGTGCAGGGTCTGACGAGCAGTACTTC. Protein product: CSAGSDEQYF.

CDR3 in amino acids: CATTGTGVRVHTF. The CDR3, as DNA: TGTGCCACGACCGGGACAGGGGTTCGGGTGCACACCTTC. This chain joins TRBV28 and TRBJ1-2, with 10 nucleotides matching TRBD1. This CDR3 has 13 residues. CDR1 and CDR2 from the germline V gene are MDHEN and SYDVKM. After removal of 10 bases from V and 12 bases from J, the junction contained 14 bases not matched to a gene.

This clone was recorded a few times. The chain links TRBV3-1 (or the pseudogene TRBV3-2) to TRBJ2-1; possibly TRBD2 for D (6 bases). The CDR3 consists of 14 residues. CDR1 is LGHDT, CDR2 YNNKEL, per germline (reference sequence). The V end lost 1 base, the J end lost 9 bases, and 13 bases lay between the germline ends. DNA of the CDR3: TGTGCCAGCAGCCAAGGACTAGGGTGGGGTGAGCAGTTCTTC. It is translated as CASSQGLGWGEQFF.

This chain connects TRBV6-5 to TRBJ1-1, with D unresolved. V was pared by 7 bases and J by 1 base, with 13 bases between. CDR3 length: 14 residues. Germline V CDR1 and CDR2: MNHEY, SVGAGI. CDR3 protein: CASIRDPQNTEAFF. In nucleotides, the CDR3 is TGTGCCAGCATTAGAGACCCCCAGAACACTGAAGCTTTCTTT.